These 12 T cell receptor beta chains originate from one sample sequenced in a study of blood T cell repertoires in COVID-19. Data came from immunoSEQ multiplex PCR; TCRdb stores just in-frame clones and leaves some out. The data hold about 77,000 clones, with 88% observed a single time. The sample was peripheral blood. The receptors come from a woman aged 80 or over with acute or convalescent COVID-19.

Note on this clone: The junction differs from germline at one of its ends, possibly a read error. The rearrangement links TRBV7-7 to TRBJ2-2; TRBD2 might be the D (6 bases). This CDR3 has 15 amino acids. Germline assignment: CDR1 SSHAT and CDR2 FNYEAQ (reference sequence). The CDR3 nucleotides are TGTGCTAGCAGCCCGACTAGAATGAACACCGGGGAGCTGTTTTTT. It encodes CASSPTRMNTGELFF.

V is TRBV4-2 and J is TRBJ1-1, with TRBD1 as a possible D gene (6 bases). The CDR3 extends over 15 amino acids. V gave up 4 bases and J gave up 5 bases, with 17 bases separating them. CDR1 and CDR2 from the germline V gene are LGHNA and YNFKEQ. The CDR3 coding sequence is TGTGCCAGCAGCCCTCCCGAGAGGGGGTGGACTGAAGCTTTCTTT. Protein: CASSPPERGWTEAFF.

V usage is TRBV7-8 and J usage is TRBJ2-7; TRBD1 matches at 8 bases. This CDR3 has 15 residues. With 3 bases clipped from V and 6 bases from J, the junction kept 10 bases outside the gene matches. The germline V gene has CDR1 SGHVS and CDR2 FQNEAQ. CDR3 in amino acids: CASSLSTGTGSEQYF. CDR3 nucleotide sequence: TGTGCCAGCAGCTTGTCTACCGGGACAGGTAGCGAGCAGTACTTC.

Here the CDR3 reads CASSFVQVPEQYF. The CDR3 DNA reads TGTGCCAGCAGCTTTGTGCAGGTACCCGAGCAGTACTTC. This sequence joins TRBV12-1 and TRBJ2-7; no DNA check was done on the table's D call, TRBD1. TRBV12-1 is labeled a pseudogene. The length of the CDR3 is 13 residues.

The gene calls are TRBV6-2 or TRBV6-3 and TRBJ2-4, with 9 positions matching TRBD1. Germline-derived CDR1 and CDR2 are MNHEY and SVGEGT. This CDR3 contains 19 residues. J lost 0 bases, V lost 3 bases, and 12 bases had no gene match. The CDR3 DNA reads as TGTGCCAGCAGTTATTTCGGGGGTGGGACAGGGAGAGCCAAAAACATTCAGTACTTC. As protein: CASSYFGGGTGRAKNIQYF.

The CDR3 nucleotides read TGTGCCAGCAGGCCACAGCTTAACACTGAAGCTTTCTTT. This codes for CASRPQLNTEAFF. The chain links TRBV2 to TRBJ1-1; D is unclear. The CDR3 has 13 amino acids. V dropped 6 bases and J dropped 2 bases, with 10 bases sitting between them. From germline, CDR1 is SNHLY and CDR2 FYNNEI.

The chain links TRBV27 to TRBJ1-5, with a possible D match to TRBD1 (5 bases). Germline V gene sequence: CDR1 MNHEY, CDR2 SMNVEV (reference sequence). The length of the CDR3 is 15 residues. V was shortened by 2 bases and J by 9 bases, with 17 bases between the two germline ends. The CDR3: CASSLGSGIGWPQHF. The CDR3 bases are TGTGCCAGCAGTTTAGGTTCAGGGATTGGTTGGCCCCAGCATTTT.

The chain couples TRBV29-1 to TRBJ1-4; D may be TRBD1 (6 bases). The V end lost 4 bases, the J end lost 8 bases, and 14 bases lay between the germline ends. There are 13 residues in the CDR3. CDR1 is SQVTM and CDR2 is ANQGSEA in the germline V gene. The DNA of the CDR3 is TGCAGCGTTGCCCACAGGGAGGGCGAAAAACTGTTTTTT. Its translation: CSVAHREGEKLFF.

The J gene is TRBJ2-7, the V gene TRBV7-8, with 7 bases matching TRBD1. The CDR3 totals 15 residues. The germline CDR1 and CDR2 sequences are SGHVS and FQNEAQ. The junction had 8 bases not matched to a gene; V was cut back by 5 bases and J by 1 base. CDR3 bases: TGTGCCAGCAGCGCAGTACAGGGGTCATCCTACGAGCAGTACTTC. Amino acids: CASSAVQGSSYEQYF.

CDR3 coding DNA: TGTGCCAGCAGTAAAAGAGTGGGGACAGGGGCAGCCGAGCAGTACTTC. Protein product: CASSKRVGTGAAEQYF. V gene TRBV6-2 or TRBV6-3 combines with J gene TRBJ2-7; TRBD1 matches 10 bases. V gave up 5 bases and J gave up 6 bases; unmatched junction bases: 13. Germline V gene data show CDR1 as MNHEY and CDR2 as SVGEGT. This CDR3 spans 16 amino acids.

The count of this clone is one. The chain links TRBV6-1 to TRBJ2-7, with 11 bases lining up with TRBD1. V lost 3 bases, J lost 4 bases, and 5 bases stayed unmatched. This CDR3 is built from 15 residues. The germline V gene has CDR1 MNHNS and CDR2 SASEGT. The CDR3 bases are TGTGCCAGCAGTGAGGGACAGGGGGATAGGTACGAGCAGTACTTC. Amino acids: CASSEGQGDRYEQYF.

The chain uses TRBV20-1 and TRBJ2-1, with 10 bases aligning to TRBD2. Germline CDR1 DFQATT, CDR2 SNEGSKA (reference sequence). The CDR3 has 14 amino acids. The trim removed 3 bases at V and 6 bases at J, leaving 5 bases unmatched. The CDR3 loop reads CSASSTSGRNEQFF. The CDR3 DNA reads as TGCAGTGCTAGTTCGACTAGCGGGCGCAATGAGCAGTTCTTC.